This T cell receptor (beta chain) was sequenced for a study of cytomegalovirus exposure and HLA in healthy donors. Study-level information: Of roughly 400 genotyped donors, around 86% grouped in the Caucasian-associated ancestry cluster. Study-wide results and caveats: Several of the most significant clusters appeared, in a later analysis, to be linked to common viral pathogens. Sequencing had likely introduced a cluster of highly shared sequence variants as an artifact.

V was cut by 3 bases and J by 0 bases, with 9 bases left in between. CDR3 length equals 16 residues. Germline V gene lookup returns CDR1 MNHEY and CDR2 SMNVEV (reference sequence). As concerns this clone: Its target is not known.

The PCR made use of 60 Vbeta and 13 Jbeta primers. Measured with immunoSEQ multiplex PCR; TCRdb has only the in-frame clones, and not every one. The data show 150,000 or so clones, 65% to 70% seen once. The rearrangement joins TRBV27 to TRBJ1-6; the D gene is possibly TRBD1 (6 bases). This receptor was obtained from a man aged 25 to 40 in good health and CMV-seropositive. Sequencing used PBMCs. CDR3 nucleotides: TGTGCCAGCAGTTTCCGACAGGACTCCTATAATTCACCCCTCCACTTT. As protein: CASSFRQDSYNSPLHF.